This TCR beta chain was found in a study of blood T cell repertoires in COVID-19. Study-level information: Acute and convalescent COVID-19 specimens originated in the United States, Italy and Spain. PBMCs, B-cell-depleted T cells, or T cells provided the cDNA or gDNA that made up the material.

Measured with immunoSEQ multiplex PCR; TCRdb has only the in-frame clones, and not every one. The data contain approximately 260,000 clones, 90% of them singletons. In Seattle, patients joined the study during active infection and were tracked longitudinally. V trimming: 3 bases; J trimming: 2 bases; junction bases outside the gene matches: 6. Germline lookup yields CDR1 WSHSY and CDR2 SAAADI. The CDR3 spans 15 residues. V is TRBV10-2 and J is TRBJ2-7, with TRBD2 identical over 8 bases. The sequencing sample was made of peripheral blood. The receptor's source is a woman aged 60 to 75 with COVID-19, enrolled during active disease. The CDR3 protein is CASSEWRGAAYEQYF. The CDR3 DNA sequence: TGCGCCAGCAGTGAATGGCGGGGGGCAGCCTACGAGCAGTACTTC.